The 30 T cell receptor beta chains listed next were all sequenced from one sample in a study of T-cell reconstitution after alpha-beta-depleted transplantation in children. A TCRbeta library incorporating unique molecular identifiers was prepared. A single record per CDR3 protein comes from TCRdb applying MiXCR to the PCR reads. The table has tens of thousands of distinct CDR3 sequences, approximately 6% seen once. The sample in question was PBMCs, mostly from graft donor cells, obtained 60 days after TCRalphabeta/CD19-depleted stem cell transplant. These receptors came from a female patient aged 2-15 years who had a stem cell transplant for aplastic anemia, so the T cells may come from the graft donor.

At least ten counts were recorded for this clonotype. The chain uses TRBV6-6 and TRBJ1-1; a possible D gene is TRBD1 (5 bases). From germline, CDR1 is MNHNY and CDR2 SVGAGI (reference sequence). Deletions cut 10 bases from V and 1 base from J, with 10 bases between. There are 12 residues in the CDR3. The CDR3 DNA reads TGTGCCATCGATAGGGGGAACACTGAAGCTTTCTTT. This gives the protein CAIDRGNTEAFF.

This clonotype occurred many times. The gene calls are TRBV18 and TRBJ2-7; 9 nucleotides align to TRBD2. CDR3 length: 14 residues. V shed 1 base, J shed 3 bases, and the junction held 1 base outside the gene matches. The germline CDR1 and CDR2 sequences are KGHSH and LQKENI. CDR3 in DNA: TGTGCCAGCTCACCACGGCGGGAGGGCTACGAGCAGTACTTC. Its translation is CASSPRREGYEQYF.

This clonotype has at least ten counts. DNA of the CDR3: TGTGCCAGCAGTGCACAGGGGGTCTCCTACAATGAGCAGTTCTTC. This sequence encodes CASSAQGVSYNEQFF. The chain couples TRBV27 to TRBJ2-1; TRBD1 aligns across 8 bases. Trimming removed 5 bases from V and 0 bases from J; junction bases left unmatched: 3. The length of the CDR3 is 15 residues. CDR1 is MNHEY and CDR2 is SMNVEV in the germline V gene (reference sequence).

The rearrangement links TRBV18 to TRBJ2-7; D may be TRBD1 (5 bases). CDR1 is KGHSH and CDR2 is LQKENI in the germline V gene. CDR3 length: 12 amino acids. Trimming removed 5 bases from V and 0 bases from J, with 5 bases in between. The CDR3: CASSDSSYEQYF. The CDR3 DNA reads TGTGCCAGCTCAGACAGCTCCTACGAGCAGTACTTC.

This clonotype was recorded at least ten times. V usage is TRBV3-1 and J usage is TRBJ1-6; D ambiguous. Germline V gene sequence: CDR1 LGHDT, CDR2 YNNKEL (reference sequence). CDR3 size: 12 residues. V gave up 1 base and J gave up 10 bases, with 5 bases separating them. The CDR3, as DNA: TGTGCCAGCAGCCAAGTACCCTCACCCCTCCACTTT. Residues: CASSQVPSPLHF.

At least ten counts were recorded for this clonotype. This sequence joins TRBV7-9 and TRBJ1-1, with TRBD1 matching over 8 bases. Losses at the gene ends were 0 bases for V and 5 bases for J; bases not matched to a gene: 5. The CDR3 runs to 15 residues. Germline V gives CDR1 SEHNR, CDR2 FQNEAQ (reference sequence). In nucleotides, the CDR3 is TGTGCCAGCAGCTTAGCAAAGCAGGGGGCTACTGAAGCTTTCTTT. Translation: CASSLAKQGATEAFF.

This clonotype was seen many times. V is TRBV20-1 and J is TRBJ2-3, with 9 positions matching TRBD1. Trimming took 5 bases from V and 8 from J; bases not matched to a gene: 14. The CDR3 sequence is 15 residues long. CDR1 DFQATT and CDR2 SNEGSKA come from the germline V gene (reference sequence). The CDR3 sequence is CSAPGPGQGSSTQYF. CDR3 DNA: TGCAGTGCTCCTGGTCCGGGACAGGGCAGCAGTACGCAGTATTTT.

The rearrangement links TRBV3-1 to TRBJ2-6; 14 nucleotides agree with TRBD2. V was pared by 5 bases and J by 2 bases, with 5 bases of the junction left unmatched. CDR3 length equals 18 residues. From germline, CDR1 is LGHDT and CDR2 YNNKEL (reference sequence). The CDR3 nucleotides read TGTGCCAGCAGCTTGCGGGGACTAGCGGGAGCTGGGGCCAACGTCCTGACTTTC. The encoded protein is CASSLRGLAGAGANVLTF.

This clonotype was seen many times. This rearrangement joins TRBV9 to TRBJ2-5, with a possible D match to TRBD1 (6 bases). This CDR3 is built from 12 residues. Trimming left V 4 bases short and J 5 bases short, with 9 bases between. Germline loops: CDR1 SGDLS, CDR2 YYNGEE. The CDR3 DNA reads TGTGCCAGCAGCCCCCAGGGGGAGACCCAGTACTTC. It codes for CASSPQGETQYF.

This clonotype was detected many times. The chain has TRBV20-1 and TRBJ2-3; D uncertain. This CDR3 has 13 residues. Trimming cost V 5 bases and J 4 bases, with 13 bases left between them. Germline values: CDR1 DFQATT, CDR2 SNEGSKA (reference sequence). CDR3 in amino acids: CSAGYRRADTQYF. The CDR3, as DNA: TGCAGTGCTGGTTACCGACGGGCAGATACGCAGTATTTT.

This clonotype turned up a few times. The chain has TRBV5-1 and TRBJ2-2, with TRBD2 matching over 7 bases. The CDR3 contains 15 residues. CDR1 is SGHRS, CDR2 YFSETQ, per germline. J lost 1 base, V lost 2 bases, and 2 bases had no gene match. CDR3 residues: CASSLREENTGELFF. The CDR3 DNA sequence: TGCGCCAGCAGCTTACGGGAGGAGAACACCGGGGAGCTGTTTTTT.

This clonotype was seen at least ten times. The chain recombines TRBV9 with TRBJ2-3, with 7 bases matching TRBD1. Losses at the gene ends were 4 bases for V and 2 bases for J; bases not matched to a gene: 13. Germline-derived CDR1 and CDR2 are SGDLS and YYNGEE. The CDR3 runs to 17 residues. In DNA form, the CDR3 reads TGTGCCAGCAGCCCACAAGGGGGCGTAGCTTACACAGATACGCAGTATTTT. Protein sequence: CASSPQGGVAYTDTQYF.

The rearrangement links TRBV5-1 to TRBJ1-2, with D uncertain. V was pared by 0 bases and J by 0 bases, with 6 bases between. CDR1 and CDR2 from the germline V gene are SGHRS and YFSETQ. This CDR3 comprises 14 residues. The CDR3 here is CASSLEPSNYGYTF. The CDR3 nucleotides read TGCGCCAGCAGCTTGGAACCTTCTAACTATGGCTACACCTTC.

This clonotype was counted ten times or more. The chain employs TRBV4-3 and TRBJ2-1; D possibly corresponds to TRBD2 (6 bases). Germline assignment: CDR1 LGHNA and CDR2 YSLEER. The V end was cut by 4 bases, the J end by 9 bases, with 22 bases between. There are 16 residues in the CDR3. The CDR3 DNA sequence: TGCGCCAGCAGCCCCTTTTCGGGCGGGGTGGGGGGTGAGCAGTTCTTC. Translated: CASSPFSGGVGGEQFF.

V gene TRBV24-1 combines with J gene TRBJ2-3; D not resolved. The V end was cut by 4 bases, the J end by 0 bases, with 16 bases between. This CDR3 spans 17 amino acids. Germline V lookup: CDR1 KGHDR, CDR2 SFDVKD. The DNA for the CDR3 is TGTGCCACCAGTGAAGCTCCAGGCGCTTCTAGCACAGATACGCAGTATTTT. Protein: CATSEAPGASSTDTQYF.

This clonotype was counted ten times or more. The chain joins TRBV2 to TRBJ2-1, with TRBD2 identical over 9 bases. Germline-derived CDR1 and CDR2 are SNHLY and FYNNEI. V trimming: 6 bases; J trimming: 10 bases; junction bases outside the gene matches: 7. The CDR3 is 13 amino acids. This chain's CDR3 is CASRIAGVPEQFF. In DNA, the CDR3 is TGTGCCAGCAGGATAGCGGGGGTTCCGGAGCAGTTCTTC.

This clonotype was counted at least ten times. The chain has TRBV28 and TRBJ1-2; TRBD1 matches at 7 bases. J gave up 6 bases and V 7 bases, and 14 bases lay outside the gene matches. From germline, CDR1 is MDHEN and CDR2 SYDVKM. This CDR3 has 15 residues. The CDR3 DNA follows: TGTGCCAGCAATACCCCAAACAGGGGTGGGAATGGCTACACCTTC. This translates into CASNTPNRGGNGYTF.

This clonotype has a count of ten or more. The rearrangement uses TRBV12-3 or TRBV12-4 and TRBJ2-3, with 7 nucleotides matching TRBD1. Trimming at V came to 5 bases and at J to 1 base, leaving 3 bases not matched to a gene. The length of the CDR3 is 14 residues. CDR3 DNA sequence: TGTGCCAGCAGTGAGGGGGCGGGCACAGATACGCAGTATTTT. This codes for CASSEGAGTDTQYF.

This clonotype was detected ten times or more. The V call is TRBV30, the J call TRBJ2-1; no firm D call. This CDR3 has 11 amino acids. Trimming took off 6 bases at V and 6 bases at J, with 9 bases between the two ends. Germline loops: CDR1 GTSNPN, CDR2 SVGIG (reference sequence). In DNA, the CDR3 is TGTGCCTGCAAGTGGGGCAATGAGCAGTTCTTC. Translated, it gives CACKWGNEQFF.

The chain employs TRBV29-1 and TRBJ1-1; D perhaps matches TRBD1 (6 bases). The CDR3 is 14 residues long. CDR1 and CDR2 from the germline V gene are SQVTM and ANQGSEA. Trimming pared 3 bases from V and 5 bases from J, leaving 16 bases between. The CDR3, as DNA: TGCAGCGTTGACCCTAGGGCAGGGGAGACTGAAGCTTTCTTT. As protein: CSVDPRAGETEAFF.

The table lists this clonotype with many counts. V usage is TRBV6-5 and J usage is TRBJ2-7; 8 positions match TRBD2. Unmatched junction bases numbered 16, after V lost 1 base and J lost 8 bases. This CDR3 has 17 residues. Germline V gene data show CDR1 as MNHEY and CDR2 as SVGAGI. The CDR3 bases are TGTGCCAGCAGTTACTTGCTCTCAGCGGGGGCAGGCGACAAGCAGTACTTC. Protein sequence: CASSYLLSAGAGDKQYF.

In this sample, this clonotype turned up a few times. This sequence joins TRBV20-1 and TRBJ1-2, with 8 bases fitting TRBD1. Germline lookup yields CDR1 DFQATT and CDR2 SNEGSKA (reference sequence). The CDR3 extends over 12 amino acids. V lost 4 bases and J lost 5; bases outside the gene matches: 3. CDR3 region: CSATGGKYGYTF. The CDR3 coding sequence is TGCAGTGCTACAGGGGGCAAGTATGGCTACACCTTC.

This clonotype was detected ten times or more. This sequence joins TRBV28 and TRBJ2-7; TRBD1 aligns across 12 bases. CDR1 and CDR2 from the germline V gene are MDHEN and SYDVKM. The CDR3 length is 14 residues. J was trimmed by 6 bases and V by 8 bases; bases with no gene match: 8. The CDR3 region is CASYGRDRGLEQYF. DNA of the CDR3: TGTGCCAGCTATGGCCGGGACAGGGGGCTCGAGCAGTACTTC.

The table lists this clonotype with many counts. The J gene is TRBJ2-2, the V gene TRBV10-3; D is unclear. The V end lost 0 bases, the J end lost 5 bases, and 7 bases lay between the germline ends. The CDR3 is 14 amino acids. The germline CDR1 and CDR2 sequences are ENHRY and SYGVKD. CDR3 residues: CAISESGGTGELFF. As DNA, the CDR3 is TGTGCCATCAGTGAGTCGGGCGGAACCGGGGAGCTGTTTTTT.

This clonotype was seen at least ten times. The V and J genes are TRBV28 and TRBJ2-3; a weak D match, TRBD2 (5 bases). Germline loops: CDR1 MDHEN, CDR2 SYDVKM. V lost 4 bases and J 7 bases, leaving 15 bases between the germline ends. The CDR3 length is 14 residues. This CDR3 reads CASSYAFPGNTQYF. In DNA form, the CDR3 reads TGTGCCAGCAGTTACGCTTTCCCGGGAAATACGCAGTATTTT.

This chain connects TRBV4-2 to TRBJ1-6; 11 nucleotides match TRBD1. V dropped 3 bases and J dropped 9; count of bases not matched to a gene: 7. Germline V lookup: CDR1 LGHNA, CDR2 YNFKEQ. The CDR3 runs 16 residues. Here the CDR3 reads CASSQDGGTGGSPLHF. The CDR3 DNA sequence: TGTGCCAGCAGCCAGGACGGGGGGACAGGGGGTTCACCCCTCCACTTT.

A few counts support this clonotype. Written as DNA, the CDR3 is TGTGCCAGTAGTATAACGGGAGGAGGAACTGAAGCTTTCTTT. Protein product: CASSITGGGTEAFF. The chain couples TRBV19 to TRBJ1-1; D gene uncertain. CDR1 and CDR2 from the germline V gene are LNHDA and SQIVND (reference sequence). This CDR3 contains 14 residues. Trimming removed 2 bases from V and 5 bases from J, with 12 bases in between. The whole variable domain, filled in from reference TRBV19 and TRBJ1-1, reads DGGITQSPKYLFRKEGQNVTLSCEQNLNHDAMYWYRQDPGQGLRLIYYSQIVNDFQKGDIAEGYSVSREKKESFPLTVTSAQKNPTAFYLCASSITGGGTEAFFGQGTRLTVV.

This clonotype was recorded many times. The rearrangement uses TRBV28 and TRBJ2-7; 7 bases are a match to TRBD2. Trimming at V came to 5 bases and at J to 0 bases, leaving 16 bases not matched to a gene. The CDR3 has 18 amino acids. Germline assignment: CDR1 MDHEN and CDR2 SYDVKM. CDR3 loop: CASSPSRLAEGSSYEQYF. For the CDR3, the DNA is TGTGCCAGCAGTCCATCTAGACTAGCCGAAGGGAGCTCCTACGAGCAGTACTTC.

This clonotype was counted many times. The chain uses TRBV15 and TRBJ2-3; D might be TRBD2 (5 bases). CDR1 is LNHNV, CDR2 YYDKDF, per germline (reference sequence). The CDR3 has 13 amino acids. V gave up 6 bases and J gave up 4 bases, with 11 bases separating them. Here the CDR3 DNA reads TGTGCCACCAGTTGGGCGGGCGCAGATACGCAGTATTTT. Translated: CATSWAGADTQYF.

In its sample, this clonotype was seen many times. At one end the junction does not follow the germline gene, possibly because of a read error. This chain joins TRBV15 and TRBJ2-3; 11 nucleotides match TRBD2. This CDR3 is 16 amino acids long. CDR1 is LNHNV, CDR2 YYDKDF, per germline (reference sequence). CDR3 protein: CATRRGTSGNTDTQYF. The CDR3 DNA reads TGTGCCACCAGAAGAGGGACTAGCGGCAACACAGATACGCAGTATTTT.